The entry below gives a single T cell receptor (beta chain) sequence along with its context. The data were obtained in a study of blood T cell repertoires in COVID-19. The wider study: From the United States, Italy and Spain came samples of acute and convalescent COVID-19. PBMCs, B-cell-depleted T cells, or T cells were the source of the cDNA or gDNA that made up the material.

As handled by the study authors: Estimated nucleated cell counts came from reference gene primer amplification. Measured with immunoSEQ multiplex PCR; TCRdb has only the in-frame clones, and not every one. V, J and clone size reflect that table, while D and trimming were determined from the DNA. The data show roughly 73,000 clones, roughly 70% seen once. Sequences were obtained from peripheral blood. The TCR originated in an older man with acute or convalescent COVID-19.

CDR3: CASSLARQGWNGGYTF. DNA of the CDR3: TGTGCCAGCAGCTTAGCACGGCAGGGATGGAACGGTGGCTACACCTTC. J is TRBJ1-2 and V is TRBV7-2; TRBD1 is a possible D gene (5 bases). V lost 0 bases to trimming and J lost 7 bases, with 18 bases between them. This CDR3 contains 16 residues. CDR1 and CDR2 (germline): SGHTA, FQGNSA.